This TCR beta chain was profiled in a study of T cells in Graves' hyperthyroidism and ophthalmopathy. Amplified regions were TCR beta CDR3 sequences from RNA transcripts. The primer set for the first-round RT-PCR of the TCR CDR3 was HTBI. From the multiplex PCR reads, TCRdb called clonotypes with MiXCR, one entry per CDR3 protein. This table holds some 350,000 distinct CDR3 sequences, 13% to 15% found once. This clonotype appeared many times. Its antigen remains unknown. Study results and caveats: Before onset, by a median of about six months, the model predicted ophthalmopathy. Blood also showed most of the thyroid clonotypes that were expanded above 0.001.

Per germline, CDR1 DFQATT and CDR2 SNEGSKA (reference sequence). The CDR3 is made up of 19 amino acids. The ends were cut back, 0 bases at V and 5 bases at J, with 29 bases in the middle. This receptor was taken from a woman in her sixties with Graves' ophthalmopathy. The chain links TRBV20-1 to TRBJ2-7; D perhaps matches TRBD2 (5 bases). Sequenced: blood. Here the CDR3 reads CSARDSEARATARLHEQYF. The CDR3 coding sequence is TGCAGTGCTAGAGATAGCGAAGCGCGGGCGACTGCGAGACTCCACGAGCAGTACTTC.